The text below deals with one T cell receptor beta chain. This sample is part of a study of cytomegalovirus exposure and HLA in healthy donors. Trimming removed 3 bases at V and 7 bases at J, with 16 bases between. In germline, CDR1 is GTSNPN, CDR2 SVGIG (reference sequence). This CDR3 has 13 amino acids. The study ran its PCR with 60 Vbeta and 13 Jbeta primers. Generated by immunoSEQ multiplex PCR, the TCRdb table keeps only in-frame clones and is missing some. This table has 90,000 or so clones, roughly 80% appearing once. The chain carries TRBV30 and TRBJ2-7; weak D call: TRBD2 (5 bases). This receptor was obtained from a man between 45 and 60 years old in good health and CMV-seropositive. The sequenced material came from PBMCs. Here the CDR3 DNA reads TGTGCCTGGAGGAGCCTTTTTGAGGGAGAGCAGTACTTC. It codes for CAWRSLFEGEQYF.